One and the same sample provided the 17 T cell receptor beta chains below, sequenced in a study of blood T cell repertoires in COVID-19. The data were produced by immunoSEQ multiplex PCR, yet TCRdb's version contains in-frame clones alone and is incomplete. The sample contains 150,000 to 200,000 clones, 65% to 80% of which appear only once. Material for sequencing was peripheral blood. All receptors come from a man aged 50 to 59 who had recovered from COVID-19.

V usage is TRBV5-5 and J usage is TRBJ2-5, with a possible D match to TRBD2 (7 bases). V lost 6 bases, J lost 5 bases, and 11 bases lay in between. CDR3 length: 12 residues. CDR1 is SGHKS, CDR2 YYEKEE, per germline (reference sequence). Written as DNA, the CDR3 is TGTGCCAGCACGGAGGGGGGGGAGACCCAGTACTTC. Translated, it gives CASTEGGETQYF.

This clone was detected a few times. The genes are TRBV7-3 and TRBJ2-1; 13 bases match TRBD2. In germline, CDR1 is SGHTA, CDR2 FQGTGA. This CDR3 is 17 amino acids long. Trimming took 4 bases from V and 6 from J; bases not matched to a gene: 9. This CDR3 is CASSSYGLAGVSNEQFF. CDR3 nucleotide sequence: TGTGCCAGCAGCTCCTATGGACTAGCGGGAGTAAGCAATGAGCAGTTCTTC.

This rearrangement joins TRBV5-1 to TRBJ2-1; TRBD2 aligns across 8 bases. Germline V gene sequence: CDR1 SGHRS, CDR2 YFSETQ. This CDR3 comprises 16 residues. With 3 bases clipped from V and 4 bases from J, the junction kept 9 bases outside the gene matches. The CDR3 nucleotides are TGCGCCAGCAGCTCGACAACTAGCGGCCCATACAATGAGCAGTTCTTC. As protein: CASSSTTSGPYNEQFF.

This chain connects TRBV7-3 to TRBJ2-3; 11 bases are shared with TRBD2. This CDR3 comprises 16 residues. From germline, CDR1 is SGHTA and CDR2 FQGTGA. V lost 3 bases to trimming and J lost 1 base; unmatched junction nucleotides: 3. The CDR3, as DNA: TGTGCCAGCAGCTTGGGGACTAGCGGCCGCACAGATACGCAGTATTTT. Residues: CASSLGTSGRTDTQYF.

V usage is TRBV27 and J usage is TRBJ1-5, with D possibly matching TRBD1 (6 bases). With 3 bases removed from V and 4 bases from J, the gap between germline ends came to 10 bases. CDR3 length: 14 amino acids. The germline gives CDR1 MNHEY, CDR2 SMNVEV (reference sequence). CDR3 sequence reads: CASSLQGRNQPQHF. The CDR3 DNA is TGTGCCAGCAGTTTGCAGGGGCGTAATCAGCCCCAGCATTTT.

The chain links TRBV5-1 to TRBJ1-4; a possible D gene is TRBD1 (6 bases). The CDR3 runs 15 residues. In germline, CDR1 is SGHRS, CDR2 YFSETQ. The V end lost 7 bases, the J end lost 8 bases, and 21 bases lay between the germline ends. The CDR3, as DNA: TGCGCCAGCGGCTCAGGGGTTGCAGGAGACGAAAAACTGTTTTTT. Translated: CASGSGVAGDEKLFF.

This clone was seen just once. This rearrangement joins TRBV7-6 to TRBJ1-3, with D maybe TRBD1 (6 bases). Germline lookup yields CDR1 SGHVS and CDR2 FNYEAQ. V gave up 10 bases and J gave up 0 bases, with 22 bases separating them. The CDR3 is 17 residues long. This chain's CDR3 is CATTYTGSGTSGNTIYF. DNA for the CDR3: TGTGCCACCACTTATACAGGGAGTGGAACCTCTGGAAACACCATATATTTT.

The rearrangement links TRBV6-5 to TRBJ1-1; D remains unclear. V was pared by 10 bases and J by 1 base, with 16 bases between. Germline values: CDR1 MNHEY, CDR2 SVGAGI. This CDR3 has 14 amino acids. The CDR3 DNA sequence: TGTGCCACCACAAGAGGAGCGGCGAACACTGAAGCTTTCTTT. Translation gives CATTRGAANTEAFF.

This clone turned up a few times. The chain links TRBV11-2 to TRBJ2-3; 8 positions agree with TRBD2. This CDR3 is 15 amino acids long. Germline V gene lookup returns CDR1 SGHAT and CDR2 FQNNGV. V was pared by 3 bases and J by 3 bases, with 5 bases of the junction left unmatched. The CDR3 DNA follows: TGTGCCAGCAGCTTTCCTAGCGGGTGGACAGATACGCAGTATTTT. It codes for CASSFPSGWTDTQYF.

The chain recombines TRBV19 with TRBJ1-5; D may be TRBD1 (5 bases). Germline-derived CDR1 and CDR2 are LNHDA and SQIVND (reference sequence). The CDR3 contains 13 residues. V was cut by 5 bases and J by 5 bases, with 10 bases left in between. This CDR3 reads CASSVRQYQPQHF. In DNA form, the CDR3 reads TGTGCCAGTAGTGTTAGACAGTATCAGCCCCAGCATTTT.

The table lists this clone with a few counts. The chain is built from TRBV6-5 and TRBJ2-7; 7 bases map to TRBD1. V gave up 5 bases and J gave up 1 base; unmatched junction bases: 8. Germline V gene lookup returns CDR1 MNHEY and CDR2 SVGAGI. CDR3 length: 15 amino acids. The CDR3 is CASSQTGKTSYEQYF. In nucleotides, the CDR3 is TGTGCCAGCAGTCAGACAGGGAAGACGTCCTACGAGCAGTACTTC.

The V call is TRBV28, the J call TRBJ2-7; D might be TRBD2 (5 bases). The germline CDR1 and CDR2 sequences are MDHEN and SYDVKM. CDR3 size: 13 residues. V was cut by 2 bases and J by 5 bases, with 10 bases left in between. DNA for the CDR3: TGTGCCAGCAGTTTAGGAGGTGGGAACGAGCAGTACTTC. Translated: CASSLGGGNEQYF.

The J gene is TRBJ2-2, the V gene TRBV2; D possibly corresponds to TRBD2 (5 bases). The length of the CDR3 is 14 residues. Looked up from germline, CDR1 is SNHLY and CDR2 is FYNNEI. Trimming stripped 4 bases from V and 4 bases from J, with 10 bases between. This CDR3 is CASSGLIRTGELFF. CDR3 nucleotide sequence: TGTGCCAGCAGTGGACTAATTCGCACCGGGGAGCTGTTTTTT.

The chain links TRBV4-2 to TRBJ1-3; a weak D match, TRBD1 (5 bases). Trimming removed 3 bases from V and 0 bases from J, with 18 bases in between. This CDR3 is built from 18 residues. Germline V gene sequence: CDR1 LGHNA, CDR2 YNFKEQ. CDR3 sequence reads: CASSQTKPGGFSGNTIYF. The CDR3 DNA follows: TGTGCCAGCAGCCAGACGAAGCCGGGGGGTTTCTCTGGAAACACCATATATTTT.

V and J are TRBV4-3 and TRBJ2-6; 9 bases fit TRBD1. CDR1 is LGHNA and CDR2 is YSLEER in the germline V gene. This CDR3 comprises 18 residues. V shed 0 bases and J 2 bases; nucleotides not matched to a gene: 5. The CDR3 reads CASSQDGTGMAGANVLTF. The CDR3 DNA is TGCGCCAGCAGCCAAGATGGGACAGGGATGGCTGGGGCCAACGTCCTGACTTTC.

The genes are TRBV7-2 and TRBJ1-2; 11 bases align to TRBD1. Per germline, CDR1 SGHTA and CDR2 FQGNSA. The CDR3 spans 17 residues. The V segment lost 2 bases and the J segment 3 bases; nucleotides outside the gene matches: 8. In DNA form, the CDR3 reads TGTGCCAGCAGCTTACTGGGACAGGGGGTATGGGACTATGGCTACACCTTC. Translating gives CASSLLGQGVWDYGYTF.

This clone appeared a single time. The chain has TRBV4-2 and TRBJ2-3, with 8 bases lining up with TRBD2. With 0 bases clipped from V and 4 bases from J, the junction kept 6 bases outside the gene matches. The CDR3 has 16 amino acids. CDR1 and CDR2 from the germline V gene are LGHNA and YNFKEQ. The CDR3 sequence: CASSQERTAGADTQYF. Written as DNA, the CDR3 is TGTGCCAGCAGCCAAGAACGGACAGCGGGAGCAGATACGCAGTATTTT.